Shown below are 21 T cell receptor beta chains from a single sample sequenced in a study of cytomegalovirus exposure and HLA in healthy donors. Both 60 Vbeta primers and 13 Jbeta primers went into the PCR. TCRdb keeps only in-frame clones here, not all; method: immunoSEQ multiplex PCR. The table shows over 150,000 clones, with over 70% occurring only once. Sequences were obtained from PBMCs. All receptors derive from a boy younger than 10 in good health and CMV-seronegative.

The chain links TRBV5-1 to TRBJ1-2; D gene ambiguous. Per germline, CDR1 SGHRS and CDR2 YFSETQ. V lost 0 bases, J lost 4 bases, and 13 bases lay in between. This CDR3 is built from 15 residues. CDR3 amino acids: CASSLGPGAAYGYTF. CDR3 bases: TGCGCCAGCAGCTTGGGGCCGGGTGCCGCCTATGGCTACACCTTC. Based on the CDR3 plus reference TRBV5-1 and TRBJ1-2, the full variable domain is KAGVTQTPRYLIKTRGQQVTLSCSPISGHRSVSWYQQTPGQGLQFLFEYFSETQRNKGNFPGRFSGRQFSNSRSEMNVSTLELGDSALYLCASSLGPGAAYGYTFGSGTRLTVV.

There are a few counts of this clone. The rearrangement uses TRBV19 and TRBJ1-1; no definite D call. The V end was cut by 5 bases, the J end by 3 bases, with 10 bases between. CDR3 length: 13 amino acids. CDR1 and CDR2 from the germline V gene are LNHDA and SQIVND (reference sequence). The CDR3 region is CASSRNRDTEAFF. The DNA for the CDR3 is TGTGCCAGTAGTCGAAACCGGGACACTGAAGCTTTCTTT.

The chain uses TRBV11-2 and TRBJ2-2; tentatively, D is TRBD2 (5 bases). This CDR3 comprises 13 residues. The ends were cut back, 3 bases at V and 5 bases at J, with 7 bases in the middle. Germline V CDR1 and CDR2: SGHAT, FQNNGV. The CDR3 region is CASSFRGTGELFF. CDR3 in DNA: TGTGCCAGCAGCTTCAGAGGGACCGGGGAGCTGTTTTTT.

The chain employs TRBV7-6 and TRBJ2-5, with 8 bases that match TRBD1. CDR3 length equals 14 residues. With V trimmed by 9 bases and J by 5 bases, 11 bases remained unmatched. The germline CDR1 and CDR2 sequences are SGHVS and FNYEAQ. CDR3 sequence (DNA): TGTGCCAGTAACAGGGGGATCATCGCGGAGACCCAGTACTTC. Translated: CASNRGIIAETQYF.

The chain combines TRBV7-9 with TRBJ2-3; possibly TRBD1 for D (6 bases). CDR3 length: 18 amino acids. Germline V gives CDR1 SEHNR, CDR2 FQNEAQ (reference sequence). The V end was cut by 4 bases, the J end by 1 base, with 21 bases between. The CDR3 DNA reads TGTGCCAGCAGCTCCCACCCGGGACAAGTTCATGGCACAGATACGCAGTATTTT. It yields the protein CASSSHPGQVHGTDTQYF.

The gene calls are TRBV19 and TRBJ1-1, with D possibly matching TRBD1 (6 bases). Between the trimmed V and J ends, which lost 5 bases and 4 bases, there was a span of 14 bases. Germline assignment: CDR1 LNHDA and CDR2 SQIVND (reference sequence). The CDR3 has 14 amino acids. The CDR3 sequence: CASSRLTGITEAFF. DNA of the CDR3: TGTGCCAGTAGTCGACTAACAGGGATCACTGAAGCTTTCTTT. Together with reference TRBV19 and TRBJ1-1, the CDR3 gives the full variable domain: DGGITQSPKYLFRKEGQNVTLSCEQNLNHDAMYWYRQDPGQGLRLIYYSQIVNDFQKGDIAEGYSVSREKKESFPLTVTSAQKNPTAFYLCASSRLTGITEAFFGQGTRLTVV.

The chain uses TRBV12-5 and TRBJ2-7; D is unclear. V lost 6 bases to trimming and J lost 2 bases, with 14 bases between them. This CDR3 has 14 residues. Looked up from germline, CDR1 is LGHNT and CDR2 is FRNRAP. The CDR3 spells CASGPGSRPYEQYV. The CDR3 bases are TGTGCTAGTGGGCCAGGATCTCGACCCTACGAGCAGTACGTC.

V and J are TRBV7-9 and TRBJ2-1; 15 bases agree with TRBD2. Per germline, CDR1 SEHNR and CDR2 FQNEAQ (reference sequence). This CDR3 region has 16 residues. V lost 5 bases, J lost 4 bases, and 3 bases stayed unmatched. The CDR3 protein is CASSGGLAGGYNEQFF. Written as DNA, the CDR3 is TGTGCCAGCAGCGGGGGACTAGCGGGAGGTTACAATGAGCAGTTCTTC.

This clone was seen a handful of times. The rearrangement links TRBV30 to TRBJ1-5; no reliable D call. There are 14 residues in the CDR3. Germline CDR1 and CDR2: GTSNPN and SVGIG (reference sequence). The V end was cut by 2 bases, the J end by 1 base, with 9 bases between. The CDR3 sequence: CAWSKERSNQPQHF. DNA of the CDR3: TGTGCCTGGAGTAAAGAGCGAAGCAATCAGCCCCAGCATTTT.

The gene calls are TRBV6-5 and TRBJ2-7; the D is unclear. The V and J ends lost 0 bases and 5 bases respectively, with 8 bases between them. The CDR3 spans 13 residues. Germline CDR1 is MNHEY and CDR2 is SVGAGI. CDR3 sequence reads: CASSYSAVHEQYF. CDR3 sequence (DNA): TGTGCCAGCAGTTACTCGGCGGTCCACGAGCAGTACTTC.

The chain joins TRBV12-1 to TRBJ2-7; the table names TRBD1, a call not compared with the DNA. TRBV12-1 is an annotated pseudogene. The CDR3 consists of 15 residues. The DNA for the CDR3 is TGTGCCAGCAGCTTCCGGGACAGGGGAGGCTACGAGCAGTACGTC. This translates into CASSFRDRGGYEQYV.

Worth noting for this clone: Sequence at one end of the junction differs from germline and may be a read error. CDR3 in amino acids: CASSRAGQGGNAEAFF. The DNA for the CDR3 is TGTGCCAGCAGCAGAGCAGGGCAGGGTGGGAACGCTGAAGCTTTCTTT. The chain combines TRBV11-2 with TRBJ1-1; D perhaps matches TRBD1 (5 bases). Per germline, CDR1 SGHAT and CDR2 FQNNGV. The CDR3 contains 16 residues.

This chain connects TRBV2 to TRBJ2-7; D unresolved. Between the trimmed V and J ends, which lost 5 bases and 0 bases, there was a span of 5 bases. CDR1 and CDR2 (germline): SNHLY, FYNNEI. The CDR3 runs to 12 residues. The CDR3: CASSLSSYEQYF. The CDR3 bases are TGTGCCAGCAGTCTTAGCTCCTACGAGCAGTACTTC. Based on the CDR3 plus reference TRBV2 and TRBJ2-7, the full variable domain is EPEVTQTPSHQVTQMGQEVILRCVPISNHLYFYWYRQILGQKVEFLVSFYNNEISEKSEIFDDQFSVERPDGSNFTLKIRSTKLEDSAMYFCASSLSSYEQYFGPGTRLTVT.

The chain combines TRBV19 with TRBJ2-1; TRBD2 matches 11 bases. This CDR3 has 15 amino acids. Germline V gene lookup returns CDR1 LNHDA and CDR2 SQIVND (reference sequence). After removal of 6 bases from V and 3 bases from J, the junction contained 4 bases not matched to a gene. CDR3 coding DNA: TGTGCCAGTAGGCAAACTAGCGGGGGCTACAATGAGCAGTTCTTC. It codes for CASRQTSGGYNEQFF.

This chain connects TRBV7-2 to TRBJ1-1, with D hard to call. The germline V gene encodes CDR1 SGHTA and CDR2 FQGNSA. V was trimmed by 5 bases and J by 0 bases, leaving 10 bases between them. This CDR3 is 14 amino acids long. The DNA for the CDR3 is TGTGCCAGCAGCGTACAGTCCATGAACACTGAAGCTTTCTTT. It specifies CASSVQSMNTEAFF.

The chain joins TRBV7-2 to TRBJ2-3; D may be TRBD2 (6 bases). The CDR3 runs 13 residues. Germline V CDR1 and CDR2: SGHTA, FQGNSA. The ends were cut back, 5 bases at V and 6 bases at J, with 12 bases in the middle. The CDR3 loop reads CASSPGTADTQYF. CDR3 nucleotides: TGTGCCAGCAGCCCTGGGACTGCCGATACGCAGTATTTT.

The chain combines TRBV11-2 with TRBJ2-7; TRBD1 matches at 10 bases. Trimming cost V 5 bases and J 7 bases; bases outside gene matches: 11. Germline loops: CDR1 SGHAT, CDR2 FQNNGV. The CDR3 has 15 amino acids. CDR3 region: CASSPILRGQGEQYV. CDR3 DNA: TGTGCCAGCAGCCCCATTCTGAGGGGACAGGGGGAGCAGTACGTC.

This chain joins TRBV7-2 and TRBJ2-1, with 8 nucleotides matching TRBD2. Germline V gene data show CDR1 as SGHTA and CDR2 as FQGNSA. The CDR3 runs to 12 residues. The V and J ends lost 7 bases and 9 bases, in that order; junction bases with no gene match: 5. CDR3 nucleotides: TGTGCCAGCACCCAGCGGGAGCGTGAGCAGTTCTTC. Encoded protein: CASTQREREQFF.

This clone was found a few times. The rearrangement uses TRBV28 and TRBJ1-1, with D unclear. V lost 5 bases and J 1 base, leaving 8 bases between the germline ends. This CDR3 contains 13 residues. Germline CDR1 and CDR2: MDHEN and SYDVKM. CDR3 loop: CASSPRENTEAFF. Here the CDR3 DNA reads TGTGCCAGCAGTCCCCGGGAGAACACTGAAGCTTTCTTT.

J is TRBJ2-2 and V is TRBV7-2, with 8 bases lining up with TRBD2. Trimming removed 5 bases from V and 6 bases from J; junction bases left unmatched: 8. The CDR3 has 15 amino acids. Germline assignment: CDR1 SGHTA and CDR2 FQGNSA. Written as DNA, the CDR3 is TGTGCCAGCAGCACAGCGGCGGGGGGCCCCGGGGAGCTGTTTTTT. Translation gives CASSTAAGGPGELFF.

The chain employs TRBV21-1 and TRBJ2-7; TRBD2, the table's D call, was not compared with the DNA. TRBV21-1 is given as a pseudogene. The CDR3 is 18 residues long. In DNA, the CDR3 is TGTGCCAGCCAATCCGGGACTAGCGGGAGATGGGTCTCCTACGAGCAGTACTTC. Residues: CASQSGTSGRWVSYEQYF.